This T cell receptor beta chain was identified during a study of spatial heterogeneity in lung cancer. This clonotype was recorded many times. Using its own MiXCR run on the 5' RACE reads, TCRdb lists one record per CDR3 protein. Of tens of thousands of distinct CDR3 sequences listed, roughly 7.8% are singletons. V lost 3 bases to trimming and J lost 4 bases, with 19 bases between them. The CDR3 is 16 residues long. CDR1 SGHNT and CDR2 YYREEE come from the germline V gene (reference sequence). Time point meaning: blood at routine non-recurrence follow-up after resection. This clonotype originated in a male donor with early-stage non-small cell lung cancer. The material sequenced was PBMCs, taken at follow-up. The gene calls are TRBV5-4 and TRBJ2-5, with a possible D match to TRBD2 (6 bases). CDR3 nucleotide sequence: TGTGCCAGCAGCTCTGGCGGGACCGGAGGAGGAGAGACCCAGTACTTC. It encodes CASSSGGTGGGETQYF. The full variable domain, rest sourced from reference TRBV5-4 and TRBJ2-5, is ETGVTQSPTHLIKTRGQQVTLRCSSQSGHNTVSWYQQALGQGPQFIFQYYREEENGRGNFPPRFSGLQFPNYSSELNVNALELDDSALYLCASSSGGTGGGETQYFGPGTRLLVL.